What follows are 25 T cell receptor beta chains derived from one specimen sequenced in a study of PD-1 blockade in classical Hodgkin lymphoma (dated by TCRdb to 2019 to 2021). The time point label on this specimen signifies: cycle 1 day 1 (C1D1), immediately before nivolumab initiation. All trial patients had relapsed after autologous stem cell transplantation, with cohorts A, B and C differing in prior brentuximab vedotin exposure. The method was the immunoSEQ multiplex PCR assay. TCRdb took this table from immuneACCESS and kept in-frame rearrangements with V and J called. Such tables lack part of the clones; where checked against another copy, unresolved V genes explain under half of the gap, and the rest is unexplained. This sample is represented by some 38,000 clones; 70% to 80% of them were singletons. In total, the top ten clones hold approximately 9.9% of the sample. The sample in question was peripheral blood mononuclear cells (PBMCs), obtained at baseline. Source of these receptors: a human donor with classical Hodgkin lymphoma.

There are a few counts of this clone. This chain joins TRBV29-1 and TRBJ2-1; the match to TRBD2 covers 8 bases. The ends lost 8 bases at V and 9 bases at J; junction bases unmatched: 21. CDR1 is SQVTM, CDR2 ANQGSEA, per germline. The CDR3 consists of 16 residues. The CDR3 spells CSLHHGGAPTGGEQFF. In DNA, the CDR3 is TGCAGCCTCCATCACGGGGGGGCTCCTACGGGTGGTGAGCAGTTCTTC.

The chain is built from TRBV6-5 and TRBJ2-7; 9 nucleotides align to TRBD1. Germline V gene data show CDR1 as MNHEY and CDR2 as SVGAGI. J gave up 6 bases and V 6 bases, and 12 bases lay outside the gene matches. The CDR3 has 15 residues. The CDR3 nucleotides are TGTGCCAGCAGCCTACAAGGGACAGGGTGGGCCGAGCAGTACTTC. Amino acids: CASSLQGTGWAEQYF.

The chain joins TRBV5-1 to TRBJ2-7; maybe TRBD2 (5 bases). CDR3 length: 13 amino acids. V was shortened by 2 bases and J by 3 bases, with 9 bases between the two germline ends. Per the germline V gene, CDR1 is SGHRS and CDR2 is YFSETQ. CDR3 amino acids: CASSLGRDYEQYF. CDR3 nucleotide sequence: TGCGCCAGCAGCTTAGGACGGGACTACGAGCAGTACTTC.

This rearrangement joins TRBV29-1 to TRBJ2-1; no clear D gene. Germline CDR1 and CDR2: SQVTM and ANQGSEA. The CDR3 runs to 11 residues. Trimming stripped 5 bases from V and 8 bases from J, with 10 bases between. CDR3: CSVLTGDEQFF. In DNA form, the CDR3 reads TGCAGCGTTTTGACGGGCGATGAGCAGTTCTTC.

The rearrangement links TRBV7-2 to TRBJ1-2, with 8 bases aligning to TRBD1. The ends lost 4 bases at V and 5 bases at J; junction bases unmatched: 3. CDR1 and CDR2 (germline): SGHTA, FQGNSA. The CDR3 length is 13 residues. CDR3: CASSWGQVYGYTF. The CDR3 nucleotides are TGTGCCAGCAGCTGGGGACAGGTATATGGCTACACCTTC.

This clone was seen only a few times. The V call is TRBV2, the J call TRBJ2-3; 9 positions match TRBD1. Germline V lookup: CDR1 SNHLY, CDR2 FYNNEI. The length of the CDR3 is 15 residues. J was trimmed by 4 bases and V by 2 bases; bases with no gene match: 4. The CDR3 DNA reads TGTGCCAGCAGTGAACAGGGACAGGGCGCAGATACGCAGTATTTT. This translates into CASSEQGQGADTQYF.

V usage is TRBV9 and J usage is TRBJ2-7; TRBD1 matches at 8 bases. This CDR3 has 15 amino acids. CDR1 SGDLS and CDR2 YYNGEE come from the germline V gene. Losses at the gene ends were 0 bases for V and 5 bases for J; bases not matched to a gene: 7. CDR3 nucleotides: TGTGCCAGCAGCGTAGGGACAGGGCTCTACAACGAGCAGTACTTC. Translation: CASSVGTGLYNEQYF.

The chain has TRBV19 and TRBJ1-1, with D tentatively TRBD1 (6 bases). Germline V gene lookup returns CDR1 LNHDA and CDR2 SQIVND (reference sequence). Trimming stripped 2 bases from V and 10 bases from J, with 11 bases between. This CDR3 is built from 12 residues. The CDR3 coding sequence is TGTGCCAGTAGTATAACAGGGAAAAGAGCTTTCTTT. Protein sequence: CASSITGKRAFF.

The J gene is TRBJ2-1, the V gene TRBV7-9; possibly TRBD1 for D (6 bases). CDR1 is SEHNR, CDR2 FQNEAQ, per germline (reference sequence). Trimming shortened V by 2 bases and J by 2 bases, and 10 bases separated the two germline ends. The CDR3 runs to 15 residues. The CDR3 is CASSLRGGPYNEQFF. In DNA, the CDR3 is TGTGCCAGCAGCTTACGAGGGGGTCCCTACAATGAGCAGTTCTTC.

This sequence joins TRBV6-1 and TRBJ1-1; D is uncertain. The V end lost 2 bases, the J end lost 6 bases, and 10 bases lay between the germline ends. CDR3 size: 13 residues. The germline gives CDR1 MNHNS, CDR2 SASEGT. The CDR3 sequence: CASSESFGPEAFF. CDR3 coding DNA: TGTGCCAGCAGTGAAAGTTTTGGGCCTGAAGCTTTCTTT.

The chain carries TRBV5-6 and TRBJ2-3, with D possibly being TRBD2 (5 bases). There are 14 residues in the CDR3. V lost 2 bases and J 2 bases, leaving 9 bases between the germline ends. Germline V gene data show CDR1 as SGHDT and CDR2 as YYEEEE. For the CDR3, the DNA is TGTGCCAGCAGCTTTTCGGGGATCACAGATACGCAGTATTTT. Translating gives CASSFSGITDTQYF.

The chain uses TRBV28 and TRBJ2-1; 9 positions agree with TRBD2. The V gene end was trimmed by 3 bases and the J gene end by 9 bases; junction bases not matched to a gene: 12. CDR3 length: 16 amino acids. CDR1 and CDR2 from the germline V gene are MDHEN and SYDVKM. The CDR3 region has the DNA TGTGCCAGCAGTTTTGGGCTAGCGGGATTCTTGGGTGAGCAGTTCTTC. Translation: CASSFGLAGFLGEQFF. The whole variable domain, remainder taken from reference TRBV28 and TRBJ2-1, is DVKVTQSSRYLVKRTGEKVFLECVQDMDHENMFWYRQDPGLGLRLIYFSYDVKMKEKGDIPEGYSVSREKKERFSLILESASTNQTSMYLCASSFGLAGFLGEQFFGPGTRLTVL.

This chain uses TRBV6-1 with TRBJ1-5; D is ambiguous. V dropped 7 bases and J dropped 0 bases, with 13 bases sitting between them. The CDR3 has 15 amino acids. Per germline, CDR1 MNHNS and CDR2 SASEGT. The CDR3 nucleotides are TGTGCCAGCACGATGCTACTCTATAGCAATCAGCCCCAGCATTTT. It codes for CASTMLLYSNQPQHF.

A single count supports this clone. The chain uses TRBV14 and TRBJ2-7; D may be TRBD1 or TRBD2 (5 bases each). The ends were cut back, 1 base at V and 10 bases at J, with 11 bases in the middle. CDR1 and CDR2 from the germline V gene are SGHDN and FVKESK. The CDR3 runs 12 residues. CDR3 DNA sequence: TGTGCCAGCAGCCAAGGCCTCTGGGACCAGTACTTC. Residues: CASSQGLWDQYF.

This clone showed up many times. This chain connects TRBV28 to TRBJ1-4; tentative D call: TRBD1 (5 bases). Germline CDR1 reads MDHEN; CDR2 reads SYDVKM. Trimming removed 5 bases at V and 8 bases at J, with 9 bases between. CDR3 length: 12 residues. The CDR3 is CASSGTREKLFF. The CDR3 DNA follows: TGTGCCAGCAGTGGGACGAGGGAAAAACTGTTTTTT.

In this sample, this clone turned up a few times. The genes are TRBV7-9 and TRBJ2-1; D uncertain. This CDR3 spans 12 amino acids. Germline V gene data show CDR1 as SEHNR and CDR2 as FQNEAQ (reference sequence). V shed 5 bases and J shed 9 bases, with 11 bases lying between them. The CDR3 sequence: CASSPSLGEQFF. CDR3 bases: TGTGCCAGCAGCCCGAGCCTCGGTGAGCAGTTCTTC. Full variable domain (missing parts from reference TRBV7-9 and TRBJ2-1): DTGVSQNPRHKITKRGQNVTFRCDPISEHNRLYWYRQTLGQGPEFLTYFQNEAQLEKSRLLSDRFSAERPKGSFSTLEIQRTEQGDSAMYLCASSPSLGEQFFGPGTRLTVL.

In DNA, the CDR3 is TGTGCCAGCGATCCGGGGGGAGGGCCGAACACTGAAGCTTTCTTT. Protein product: CASDPGGGPNTEAFF. The gene calls are TRBV11-2 and TRBJ1-1, with D possibly being TRBD1 (5 bases). This CDR3 contains 15 residues. The germline V gene encodes CDR1 SGHAT and CDR2 FQNNGV. Trimming took 8 bases from V and 1 from J, leaving 17 bases between them.

This clone has only one observation. This rearrangement joins TRBV18 to TRBJ2-1; 9 nucleotides align to TRBD2. Germline CDR1 is KGHSH and CDR2 is LQKENI. V was pared by 4 bases and J by 6 bases, with 10 bases of the junction left unmatched. The CDR3 spans 16 residues. The CDR3 protein is CASSLIGSGSPNEQFF. The CDR3 bases are TGTGCCAGCTCACTGATAGGTAGCGGGAGCCCCAATGAGCAGTTCTTC.

The J gene is TRBJ2-1, the V gene TRBV9; 7 nucleotides match TRBD2. Per the germline V gene, CDR1 is SGDLS and CDR2 is YYNGEE. Trimming took 6 bases from V and 4 from J; bases not matched to a gene: 10. This CDR3 region has 15 residues. The CDR3 bases are TGTGCCAGCAAGCCGGGAGGTTTAGAGTACAATGAGCAGTTCTTC. Its translation: CASKPGGLEYNEQFF.

The rearrangement uses TRBV28 and TRBJ1-5; D is unresolved. The germline gives CDR1 MDHEN, CDR2 SYDVKM. Trimming left V 10 bases short and J 7 bases short, with 17 bases between. CDR3 length equals 13 residues. CDR3 protein: CAIRGVVYQPQHF. CDR3 bases: TGTGCCATCCGTGGGGTCGTTTACCAGCCCCAGCATTTT.

The chain carries TRBV7-6 and TRBJ2-1; D gene ambiguous. The CDR3 has 14 amino acids. In germline, CDR1 is SGHVS, CDR2 FNYEAQ. V dropped 2 bases and J dropped 6 bases, with 11 bases sitting between them. CDR3 sequence: CASSLQLVGNEQFF. The DNA for the CDR3 is TGTGCCAGCAGCTTACAGTTAGTGGGCAATGAGCAGTTCTTC.

V gene TRBV5-1 combines with J gene TRBJ2-1; 9 bases map to TRBD2. Unmatched junction bases numbered 10, after V lost 5 bases and J lost 1 base. The germline gives CDR1 SGHRS, CDR2 YFSETQ. The CDR3 runs 17 residues. The CDR3 nucleotides are TGCGCCAGCAGATCGACTAGCGGAGAAACGTCCTACAATGAGCAGTTCTTC. Its protein is CASRSTSGETSYNEQFF.

This sequence joins TRBV7-8 and TRBJ1-3, with 8 bases aligning to TRBD1. The germline V gene has CDR1 SGHVS and CDR2 FQNEAQ. V was clipped by 6 bases and J by 4 bases; unmatched bases: 11. This CDR3 has 16 residues. The CDR3 spells CASSLIQGAGGNTIYF. As DNA, the CDR3 is TGTGCCAGCAGTCTAATCCAGGGGGCGGGGGGAAACACCATATATTTT.

This clone has just a few counts. V is TRBV10-1 and J is TRBJ1-2; D possibly corresponds to TRBD1 (5 bases). Germline CDR1 is WNHNN and CDR2 is SYGVQD (reference sequence). Trimming removed 7 bases from V and 7 bases from J, with 16 bases in between. The CDR3 runs 13 residues. Here the CDR3 reads CASIRDGGGGYTF. The CDR3 coding sequence is TGCGCCAGCATTCGAGACGGCGGGGGTGGCTACACCTTC.

This clone has only a few counts. The chain combines TRBV29-1 with TRBJ2-2; 7 bases line up with TRBD1. Germline V gene data show CDR1 as SQVTM and CDR2 as ANQGSEA. The CDR3 length is 15 residues. The J segment lost 2 bases and the V segment lost 6 bases, leaving 9 bases of the junction unmatched. The CDR3 DNA is TGCAGCGTCTTTAAGGGGGCGCGTAACACCGGGGAGCTGTTTTTT. Its translation is CSVFKGARNTGELFF.